This T cell receptor beta chain was identified in a study of T-cell reconstitution after alpha-beta-depleted transplantation in children. Study-level results: Newly made T cells mostly supplied T-cell counts and diversity one year after transplant. Expanded graft clones numbering several hundred reportedly gave rise to alpha-beta T cells about two months after transplant. TCRbeta diversity was high at day 60 in some patients (a result of surviving recipient T cells and thymic progenitors).

For TCRbeta, the library was prepared with unique molecular identifiers. In TCRdb, the PCR reads were re-called with MiXCR into one record per CDR3 protein. This table holds nearly 200,000 distinct CDR3 sequences, roughly 6% found once. CDR1 and CDR2 (germline): DFQATT, SNEGSKA (reference sequence). V was shortened by 2 bases and J by 3 bases, with 8 bases between the two germline ends. The CDR3 runs 12 residues. This clonotype was recorded many times. The antigen remains undetermined. The gene calls are TRBV20-1 and TRBJ2-7, with D unresolved. Here the sequenced sample was PBMCs, taken before TCRalphabeta/CD19-depleted stem cell transplant. This clonotype was sampled from a girl less than two years old with combined immunodeficiency, due to receive a stem cell transplant. The CDR3 reads CSARTENYEQYF. As DNA, the CDR3 is TGCAGTGCTAGAACCGAGAACTACGAGCAGTACTTC.